The present T cell receptor (beta chain) was sequenced within a study of cytomegalovirus exposure and HLA in healthy donors. Germline V gene sequence: CDR1 LNHDA, CDR2 SQIVND (reference sequence). Trimming took off 4 bases at V and 2 bases at J, with 12 bases between the two ends. The CDR3 spans 15 residues. PCR involved 60 Vbeta and 13 Jbeta primers. Only in-frame clones appear in the TCRdb table, and some are missing; sequencing was by immunoSEQ multiplex PCR. The sample carries 130,000 to 150,000 clones, 55% to 80% recorded once. Sequences were obtained from PBMCs. The receptor was isolated from a woman aged 35 to 49 in good health and CMV-seronegative. The chain couples TRBV19 to TRBJ2-1, with D possibly TRBD2 on 7 matching bases. CDR3 residues: CASSRRGGTYNEQFF. CDR3 in DNA: TGTGCCAGTAGTAGAAGGGGGGGGACCTACAATGAGCAGTTCTTC.